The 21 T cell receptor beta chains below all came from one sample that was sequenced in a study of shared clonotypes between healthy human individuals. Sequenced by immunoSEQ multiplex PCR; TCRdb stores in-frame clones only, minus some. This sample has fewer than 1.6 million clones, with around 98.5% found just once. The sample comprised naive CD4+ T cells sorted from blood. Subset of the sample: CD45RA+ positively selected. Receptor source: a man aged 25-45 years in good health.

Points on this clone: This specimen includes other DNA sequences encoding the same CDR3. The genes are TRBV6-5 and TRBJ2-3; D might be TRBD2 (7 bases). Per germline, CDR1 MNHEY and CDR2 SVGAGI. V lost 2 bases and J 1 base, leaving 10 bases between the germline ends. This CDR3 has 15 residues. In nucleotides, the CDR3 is TGTGCCAGCAGTTACGGAGGGGGGGGCACAGATACGCAGTATTTT. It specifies CASSYGGGGTDTQYF.

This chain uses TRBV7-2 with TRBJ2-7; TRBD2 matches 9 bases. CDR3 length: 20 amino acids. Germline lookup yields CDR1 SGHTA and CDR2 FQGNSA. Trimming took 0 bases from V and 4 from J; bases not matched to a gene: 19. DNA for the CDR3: TGTGCCAGCAGCTTAGCCCCCACCCACCCCCTAGCGGGACCCCAGTACGAGCAGTACTTC. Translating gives CASSLAPTHPLAGPQYEQYF.

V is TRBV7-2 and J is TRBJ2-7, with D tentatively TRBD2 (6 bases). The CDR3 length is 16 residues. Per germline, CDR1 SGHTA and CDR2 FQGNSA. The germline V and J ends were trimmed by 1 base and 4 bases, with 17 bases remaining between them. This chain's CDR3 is CASSLVFGWGEYEQYF. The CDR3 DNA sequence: TGTGCCAGCAGCTTAGTGTTTGGGTGGGGGGAGTACGAGCAGTACTTC.

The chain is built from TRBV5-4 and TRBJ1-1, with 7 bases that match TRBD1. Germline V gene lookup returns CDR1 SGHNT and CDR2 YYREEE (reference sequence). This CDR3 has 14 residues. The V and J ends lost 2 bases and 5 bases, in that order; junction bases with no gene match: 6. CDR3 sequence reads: CASSFITGETEAFF. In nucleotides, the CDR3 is TGTGCCAGCAGCTTTATCACAGGGGAAACTGAAGCTTTCTTT.

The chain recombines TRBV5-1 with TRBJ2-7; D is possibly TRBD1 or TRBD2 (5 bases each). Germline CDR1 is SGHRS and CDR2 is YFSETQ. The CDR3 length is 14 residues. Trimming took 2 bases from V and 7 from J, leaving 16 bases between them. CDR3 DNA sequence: TGCGCCAGCAGCTTATCCGGGACCGGTGGTGAGCAGTACTTC. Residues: CASSLSGTGGEQYF.

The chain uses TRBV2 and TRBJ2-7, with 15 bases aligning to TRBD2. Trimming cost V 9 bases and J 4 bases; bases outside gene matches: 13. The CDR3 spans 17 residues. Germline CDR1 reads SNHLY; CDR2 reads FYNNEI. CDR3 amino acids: CARRRGGLAGGRYEQYF. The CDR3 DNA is TGTGCCAGAAGAAGAGGGGGACTAGCGGGAGGCCGGTACGAGCAGTACTTC.

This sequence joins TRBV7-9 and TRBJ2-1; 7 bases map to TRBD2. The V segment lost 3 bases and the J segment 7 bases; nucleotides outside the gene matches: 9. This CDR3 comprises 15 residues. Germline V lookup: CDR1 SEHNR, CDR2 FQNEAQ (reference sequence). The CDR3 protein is CASSFGGSRANEQFF. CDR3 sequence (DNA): TGTGCCAGCAGCTTCGGCGGGAGTAGAGCAAATGAGCAGTTCTTC.

CDR3 nucleotides: TGTGCCAGCAGTTTATATAGGACGGGGAGGGCGGGTGGCTACACCTTC. As protein: CASSLYRTGRAGGYTF. The genes are TRBV28 and TRBJ1-2; no reliable D call. The CDR3 contains 16 residues. The ends were cut back, 1 base at V and 7 bases at J, with 19 bases in the middle. The germline CDR1 and CDR2 sequences are MDHEN and SYDVKM.

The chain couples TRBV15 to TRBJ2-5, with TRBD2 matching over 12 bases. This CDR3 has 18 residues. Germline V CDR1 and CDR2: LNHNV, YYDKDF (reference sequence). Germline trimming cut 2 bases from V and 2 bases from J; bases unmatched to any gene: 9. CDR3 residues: CATSRTLTSGSGQETQYF. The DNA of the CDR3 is TGTGCCACCAGCAGAACCTTGACTAGCGGGAGTGGACAAGAGACCCAGTACTTC.

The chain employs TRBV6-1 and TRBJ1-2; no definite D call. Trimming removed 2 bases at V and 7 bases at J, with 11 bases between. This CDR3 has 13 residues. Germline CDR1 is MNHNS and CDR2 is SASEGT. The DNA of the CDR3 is TGTGCCAGCAGTGAAAGAGTTGGGTTTGGCTACACCTTC. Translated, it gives CASSERVGFGYTF.

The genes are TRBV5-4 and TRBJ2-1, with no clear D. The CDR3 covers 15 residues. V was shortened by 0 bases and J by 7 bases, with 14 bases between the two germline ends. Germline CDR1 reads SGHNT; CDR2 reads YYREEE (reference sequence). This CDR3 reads CASSLDNSNLNEQFF. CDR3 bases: TGTGCCAGCAGCTTGGACAATTCCAACCTTAATGAGCAGTTCTTC.

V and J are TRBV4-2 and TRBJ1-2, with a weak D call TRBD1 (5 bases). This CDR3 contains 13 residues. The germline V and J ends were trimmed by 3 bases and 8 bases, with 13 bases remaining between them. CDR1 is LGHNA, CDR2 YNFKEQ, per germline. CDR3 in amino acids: CASSHRVGQGYTF. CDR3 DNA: TGTGCCAGCAGCCACAGGGTGGGGCAGGGCTACACCTTC.

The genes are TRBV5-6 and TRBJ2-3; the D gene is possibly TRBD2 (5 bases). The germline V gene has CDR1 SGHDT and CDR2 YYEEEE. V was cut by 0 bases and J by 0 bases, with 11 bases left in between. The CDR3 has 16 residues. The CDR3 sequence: CASSLAGSGSTDTQYF. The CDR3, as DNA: TGTGCCAGCAGCTTGGCCGGGTCGGGAAGCACAGATACGCAGTATTTT.

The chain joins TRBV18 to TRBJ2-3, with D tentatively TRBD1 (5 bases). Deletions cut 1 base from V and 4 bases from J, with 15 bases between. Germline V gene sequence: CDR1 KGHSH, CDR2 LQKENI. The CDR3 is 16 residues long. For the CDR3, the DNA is TGTGCCAGCTCACCACAGGTTCAGGGTCGGCCAGATACGCAGTATTTT. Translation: CASSPQVQGRPDTQYF.

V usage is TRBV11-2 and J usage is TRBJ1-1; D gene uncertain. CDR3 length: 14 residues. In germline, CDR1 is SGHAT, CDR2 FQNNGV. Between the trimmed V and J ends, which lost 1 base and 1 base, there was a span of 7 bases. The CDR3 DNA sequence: TGTGCCAGCAGCTTAGGTATAACGAACACTGAAGCTTTCTTT. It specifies CASSLGITNTEAFF.

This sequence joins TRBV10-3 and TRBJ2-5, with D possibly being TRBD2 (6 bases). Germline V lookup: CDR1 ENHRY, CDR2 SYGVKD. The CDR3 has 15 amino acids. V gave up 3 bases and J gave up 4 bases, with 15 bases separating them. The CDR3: CAISDTLRGGETQYF. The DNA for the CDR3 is TGTGCCATCAGTGACACCTTAAGGGGAGGAGAGACCCAGTACTTC.

The CDR3 loop is CATSRGTSGSIDEQFF. CDR3 bases: TGTGCCACCAGCAGAGGGACTAGCGGGAGCATCGATGAGCAGTTCTTC. This rearrangement joins TRBV15 to TRBJ2-1, with TRBD2 matching 13 bases. V was pared by 1 base and J by 8 bases, with 5 bases of the junction left unmatched. Per the germline V gene, CDR1 is LNHNV and CDR2 is YYDKDF (reference sequence). The CDR3 is 16 amino acids.

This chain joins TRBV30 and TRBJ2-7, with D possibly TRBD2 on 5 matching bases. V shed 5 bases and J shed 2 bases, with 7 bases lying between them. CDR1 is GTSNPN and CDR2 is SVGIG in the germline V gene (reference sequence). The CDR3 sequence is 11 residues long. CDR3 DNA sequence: TGTGCCTGGGCCGGGGCCTACGAGCAGTACTTC. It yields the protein CAWAGAYEQYF.

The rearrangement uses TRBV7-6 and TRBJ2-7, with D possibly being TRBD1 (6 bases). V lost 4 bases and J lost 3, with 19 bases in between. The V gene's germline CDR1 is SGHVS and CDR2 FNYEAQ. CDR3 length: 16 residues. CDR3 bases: TGTGCCAGCAGCTCGCCACAGGGAGCCAACTACTACGAGCAGTACTTC. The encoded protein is CASSSPQGANYYEQYF.

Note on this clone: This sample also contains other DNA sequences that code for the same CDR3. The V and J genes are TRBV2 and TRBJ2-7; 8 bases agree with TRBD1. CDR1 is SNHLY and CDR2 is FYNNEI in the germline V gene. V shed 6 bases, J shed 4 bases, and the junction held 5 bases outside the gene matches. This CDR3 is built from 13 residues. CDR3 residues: CASSGTGNYEQYF. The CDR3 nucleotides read TGTGCCAGCAGCGGGACAGGAAATTACGAGCAGTACTTC.

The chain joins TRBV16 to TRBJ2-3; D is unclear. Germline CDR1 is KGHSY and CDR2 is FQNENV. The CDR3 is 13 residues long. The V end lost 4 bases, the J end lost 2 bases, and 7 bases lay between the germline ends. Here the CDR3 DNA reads TGTGCCAGCAGCCCGTATGACACAGATACGCAGTATTTT. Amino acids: CASSPYDTDTQYF.